Described below is a single TCR beta chain sequence and its context. The CDR3 runs to 13 residues. The trim removed 8 bases at V and 4 bases at J, leaving 2 bases unmatched. This specimen belongs to a study of T cell repertoires in cytomegalovirus infection. TCRdb recomputed calls from the reads with MiXCR, one row per CDR3 protein. The table shows more than 650,000 distinct CDR3 sequences, with roughly 36% occurring only once. V is TRBV12-3 or TRBV12-4 and J is TRBJ2-5; 12 positions match TRBD1. The source of this sequence is a human donor in good health (CMV status not recorded). Some clones in this sample may be carry-over from other donors' samples. Sequencing was performed on PBMCs. CDR3 residues: CASRDRGLETQYF. CDR3 nucleotide sequence: TGTGCCAGCCGGGACAGGGGGCTAGAGACCCAGTACTTC.